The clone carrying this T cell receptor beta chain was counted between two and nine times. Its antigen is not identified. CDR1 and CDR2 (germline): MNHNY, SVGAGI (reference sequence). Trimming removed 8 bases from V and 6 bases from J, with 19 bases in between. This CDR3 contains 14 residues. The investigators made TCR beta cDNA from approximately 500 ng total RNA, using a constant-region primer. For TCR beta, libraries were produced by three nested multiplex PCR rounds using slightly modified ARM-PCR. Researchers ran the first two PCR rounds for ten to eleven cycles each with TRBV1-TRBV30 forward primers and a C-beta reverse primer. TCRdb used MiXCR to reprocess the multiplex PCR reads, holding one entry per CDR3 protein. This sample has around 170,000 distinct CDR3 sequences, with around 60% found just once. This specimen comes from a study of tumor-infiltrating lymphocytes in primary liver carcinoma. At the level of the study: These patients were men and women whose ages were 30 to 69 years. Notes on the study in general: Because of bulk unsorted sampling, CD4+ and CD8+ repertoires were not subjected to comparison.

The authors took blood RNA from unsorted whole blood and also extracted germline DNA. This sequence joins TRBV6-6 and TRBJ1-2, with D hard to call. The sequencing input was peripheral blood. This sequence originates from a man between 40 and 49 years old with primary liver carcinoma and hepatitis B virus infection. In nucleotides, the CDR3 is TGTGCCAGCGGTCAAGCTCGCAGGACGGATGGCTACACCTTC. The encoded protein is CASGQARRTDGYTF.